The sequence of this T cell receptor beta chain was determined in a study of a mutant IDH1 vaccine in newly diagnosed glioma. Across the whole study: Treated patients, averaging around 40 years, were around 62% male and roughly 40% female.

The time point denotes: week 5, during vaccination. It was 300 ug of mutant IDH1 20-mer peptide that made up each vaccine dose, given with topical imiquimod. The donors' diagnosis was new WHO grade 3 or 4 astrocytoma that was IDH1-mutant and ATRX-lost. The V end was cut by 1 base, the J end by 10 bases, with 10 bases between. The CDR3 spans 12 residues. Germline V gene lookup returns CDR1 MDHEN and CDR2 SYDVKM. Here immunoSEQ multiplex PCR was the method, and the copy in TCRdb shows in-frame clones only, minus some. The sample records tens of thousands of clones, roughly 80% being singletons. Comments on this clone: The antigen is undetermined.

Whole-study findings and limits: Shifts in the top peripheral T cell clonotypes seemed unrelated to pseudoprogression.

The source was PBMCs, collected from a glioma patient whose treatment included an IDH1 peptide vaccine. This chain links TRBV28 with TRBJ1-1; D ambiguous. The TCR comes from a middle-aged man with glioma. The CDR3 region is CASSLLSGGAFF. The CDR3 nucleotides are TGTGCCAGCAGTTTATTGTCGGGAGGAGCTTTCTTT.